These 25 T cell receptor beta chains were all obtained from the same sample, sequenced in a study of T cell clonotyping in hematopoietic cell transplantation. Stated time point: recipient sample about 28 days before transplant, after cytoreduction. TCRdb's copy holds only in-frame clones and misses some; the assay was immunoSEQ multiplex PCR. The repertoire has some 49,000 clones, about nine tenths of them found once; the top ten carry 4.5% to 6.5%. Specimen: peripheral blood mononuclear cells, collected before stem cell transplant. The receptors were gathered from a man aged 55 to 69 with biphenotypic leukemia. Some clones in this sample may be carry-over from other donors' samples.

V and J are TRBV7-9 and TRBJ2-7; D call uncertain. CDR1 is SEHNR and CDR2 is FQNEAQ in the germline V gene (reference sequence). The CDR3 sequence is 13 residues long. V gave up 3 bases and J gave up 2 bases, with 8 bases separating them. The CDR3: CASSFSLAYEQYF. The CDR3 bases are TGTGCCAGCAGCTTCAGTTTGGCCTACGAGCAGTACTTC.

This clone has only one observation. The chain couples TRBV30 to TRBJ2-2; D ambiguous. The CDR3 extends over 15 amino acids. Trimming removed 0 bases at V and 2 bases at J, with 10 bases between. Germline lookup yields CDR1 GTSNPN and CDR2 SVGIG (reference sequence). The CDR3 region has the DNA TGTGCCTGGAGTGTTGGCTCTGGAAACACCGGGGAGCTGTTTTTT. This translates into CAWSVGSGNTGELFF.

V usage is TRBV18 and J usage is TRBJ2-7, with 7 bases matching TRBD1. Trimming at V came to 5 bases and at J to 5 bases, leaving 0 bases not matched to a gene. Germline loops: CDR1 KGHSH, CDR2 LQKENI. There are 11 residues in the CDR3. The CDR3 protein is CASSDRDEQYF. CDR3 nucleotides: TGTGCCAGCTCAGACAGGGACGAGCAGTACTTC.

The chain uses TRBV11-2 and TRBJ1-1; maybe TRBD1 (6 bases). The germline V gene encodes CDR1 SGHAT and CDR2 FQNNGV. There are 15 residues in the CDR3. Deletions cut 1 base from V and 5 bases from J, with 14 bases between. CDR3 region: CASSLGLPGETEAFF. The DNA for the CDR3 is TGTGCCAGCAGCTTAGGCTTACCAGGGGAGACTGAAGCTTTCTTT.

CDR3 sequence: CAWTSGRALNEQFF. CDR3 coding DNA: TGTGCCTGGACTAGCGGGAGGGCCCTCAATGAGCAGTTCTTC. The chain uses TRBV30 and TRBJ2-1, with 12 bases aligning to TRBD2. Germline CDR1 is GTSNPN and CDR2 is SVGIG (reference sequence). This CDR3 is 14 amino acids long. V lost 4 bases, J lost 6 bases, and 4 bases stayed unmatched. Using reference TRBV30 and TRBJ2-1 for the parts outside the CDR3, the full variable domain is SQTIHQWPATLVQPVGSPLSLECTVEGTSNPNLYWYRQAAGRGLQLLFYSVGIGQISSEVPQNLSASRPQDRQFILSSKKLLLSDSGFYLCAWTSGRALNEQFFGPGTRLTVL.

The chain links TRBV7-3 to TRBJ2-1; possible D gene TRBD2, 5 bases. This CDR3 comprises 14 residues. Germline V gives CDR1 SGHTA, CDR2 FQGTGA. V shed 5 bases and J shed 6 bases, with 14 bases lying between them. The CDR3 loop reads CASSLSGLPNEQFF. The CDR3 DNA is TGTGCCAGCAGCCTGAGTGGACTCCCCAATGAGCAGTTCTTC. Supplemented by reference TRBV7-3 and TRBJ2-1, the full variable domain reads GAGVSQTPSNKVTEKGKYVELRCDPISGHTALYWYRQSLGQGPEFLIYFQGTGAADDSGLPNDRFFAVRPEGSVSTLKIQRTERGDSAVYLCASSLSGLPNEQFFGPGTRLTVL.

This clone came up once. V and J are TRBV2 and TRBJ2-7, with a possible D match to TRBD2 (6 bases). Trimming shortened V by 6 bases and J by 7 bases, and 16 bases separated the two germline ends. CDR3 length equals 13 residues. In germline, CDR1 is SNHLY, CDR2 FYNNEI. The CDR3 spells CASRRDSPGEQYF. Here the CDR3 DNA reads TGTGCCAGCAGGAGGGACTCCCCTGGAGAGCAGTACTTC.

The V gene is TRBV7-9, the J gene TRBJ2-7; D is perhaps TRBD1 or TRBD2 (7 bases each). V lost 4 bases and J lost 3, with 13 bases in between. Germline V gives CDR1 SEHNR, CDR2 FQNEAQ (reference sequence). This CDR3 is 14 amino acids long. This CDR3 reads CASSYTGEGYEQYF. CDR3 in DNA: TGTGCCAGCAGCTATACAGGGGAGGGCTACGAGCAGTACTTC. The variable domain in full, with the rest retrieved from reference TRBV7-9 and TRBJ2-7, is DTGVSQNPRHKITKRGQNVTFRCDPISEHNRLYWYRQTLGQGPEFLTYFQNEAQLEKSRLLSDRFSAERPKGSFSTLEIQRTEQGDSAMYLCASSYTGEGYEQYFGPGTRLTVT.

The chain is built from TRBV30 and TRBJ2-1; 10 bases are a match to TRBD2. The CDR3 sequence is 13 residues long. CDR1 GTSNPN and CDR2 SVGIG come from the germline V gene (reference sequence). J gave up 7 bases and V 8 bases, and 8 bases lay outside the gene matches. The CDR3, as DNA: TGTGCCAAAGAGCGGGAGGGAGGAAATGAGCAGTTCTTC. Amino acids: CAKEREGGNEQFF.

V and J are TRBV30 and TRBJ1-5, with D unresolved. The germline CDR1 and CDR2 sequences are GTSNPN and SVGIG (reference sequence). The CDR3 is 15 amino acids. V was clipped by 0 bases and J by 1 base, with 10 bases between them. In DNA, the CDR3 is TGTGCCTGGAGTGTAGACGATACCAGCAATCAGCCCCAGCATTTT. Protein product: CAWSVDDTSNQPQHF.

The chain combines TRBV29-1 with TRBJ1-1, with TRBD1 matching over 8 bases. Trimming removed 7 bases from V and 1 base from J; junction bases left unmatched: 5. Per germline, CDR1 SQVTM and CDR2 ANQGSEA. This CDR3 is 13 amino acids long. The CDR3 DNA is TGCAGCGGTGGACAGGGCCCGAACACTGAAGCTTTCTTT. This encodes CSGGQGPNTEAFF.

CDR3 nucleotides: TGCGCCAGTAGGGGTTTGGGTGAAGCTTTCTTT. This gives the protein CASRGLGEAFF. This chain links TRBV5-1 with TRBJ1-1, with a tentative D call TRBD1 (5 bases). Germline V gives CDR1 SGHRS, CDR2 YFSETQ. The ends were cut back, 8 bases at V and 7 bases at J, with 12 bases in the middle. This CDR3 contains 11 residues.

The rearrangement uses TRBV11-2 and TRBJ2-7, with unresolved D. The germline V gene has CDR1 SGHAT and CDR2 FQNNGV. The CDR3 is made up of 12 amino acids. Trimming shortened V by 5 bases and J by 2 bases, and 7 bases separated the two germline ends. The CDR3 DNA sequence: TGTGCCAGCAGCCTGAGCACCTACGAGCAGTACTTC. It translates to CASSLSTYEQYF.

The V call is TRBV5-1, the J call TRBJ2-2, with 8 bases aligning to TRBD1. The CDR3 covers 15 residues. CDR1 SGHRS and CDR2 YFSETQ come from the germline V gene. Trimming cost V 4 bases and J 3 bases; bases outside gene matches: 5. CDR3 coding DNA: TGCGCCAGCAGCCAGACAGGGGTGTACACCGGGGAGCTGTTTTTT. Its protein is CASSQTGVYTGELFF.

The V gene is TRBV7-2, the J gene TRBJ2-5; 11 nucleotides align to TRBD2. Trimming cost V 5 bases and J 5 bases; bases outside gene matches: 13. This CDR3 region has 17 residues. From germline, CDR1 is SGHTA and CDR2 FQGNSA. CDR3 loop: CASSTGTSGNMAETQYF. The CDR3 nucleotides are TGTGCCAGCAGCACCGGGACTAGCGGTAATATGGCGGAGACCCAGTACTTC.

This clone has just one count. The V gene is TRBV28, the J gene TRBJ2-2; D gene uncertain. The V gene lost 6 bases and the J gene lost 5 bases, with 10 bases spanning the gap. The germline V gene has CDR1 MDHEN and CDR2 SYDVKM. CDR3 length equals 13 residues. The CDR3 DNA follows: TGTGCCAGCAGGCCCCGTGGGACCGGGGAGCTGTTTTTT. Its translation is CASRPRGTGELFF.

This clone was observed a few times. The chain carries TRBV7-2 and TRBJ2-7; 9 nucleotides align to TRBD2. The V gene end was trimmed by 2 bases and the J gene end by 1 base; junction bases not matched to a gene: 3. The CDR3 runs to 15 residues. Looked up from germline, CDR1 is SGHTA and CDR2 is FQGNSA. The CDR3 bases are TGTGCCAGCAGCTTAACCAGCGGGGGGTCCTACGAGCAGTACTTC. Amino acid sequence: CASSLTSGGSYEQYF.

The CDR3 here is CASSPFWGTDGYTF. The CDR3 DNA reads as TGTGCCAGCAGTCCCTTTTGGGGGACGGATGGCTACACCTTC. J is TRBJ1-2 and V is TRBV6-5, with a possible D match to TRBD1 (5 bases). The CDR3 has 14 residues. Germline CDR1 reads MNHEY; CDR2 reads SVGAGI. V was shortened by 5 bases and J by 6 bases, with 16 bases between the two germline ends.

This clone was recorded once. The CDR3 DNA follows: TGCGCCAGCAGCACACAAGGGTTAGAGACCTACGAGCAGTACTTC. Encoded protein: CASSTQGLETYEQYF. The chain is built from TRBV4-1 and TRBJ2-7; the D is unclear. Germline V gives CDR1 MGHRA, CDR2 YSYEKL. V lost 5 bases and J lost 2, with 16 bases in between. This CDR3 has 15 amino acids.

This clone showed up just once. The chain links TRBV10-3 to TRBJ2-1; D gene uncertain. The CDR3 extends over 16 amino acids. The germline V gene has CDR1 ENHRY and CDR2 SYGVKD. V dropped 0 bases and J dropped 4 bases, with 13 bases sitting between them. The CDR3 spells CAISESIHHGYNEQFF. CDR3 bases: TGTGCCATCAGTGAGTCTATCCATCACGGATACAATGAGCAGTTCTTC.

The chain is built from TRBV11-2 and TRBJ2-1; 9 positions match TRBD2. CDR3 length: 15 residues. The V and J ends lost 4 bases and 8 bases, in that order; junction bases with no gene match: 9. Germline CDR1 is SGHAT and CDR2 is FQNNGV. CDR3 DNA: TGTGCCAGCAGCTCCAGGGGACTAGCAGGCGATGAGCAGTTCTTC. Translating it yields CASSSRGLAGDEQFF.

This chain joins TRBV6-1 and TRBJ1-1, with 7 bases identical to TRBD1. Germline CDR1 MNHNS, CDR2 SASEGT. The V and J ends lost 5 bases and 7 bases, in that order; junction bases with no gene match: 7. The CDR3 length is 13 residues. CDR3 loop: CASSLTGDGEAFF. DNA of the CDR3: TGTGCCAGCAGTTTAACAGGGGATGGTGAAGCTTTCTTT.

The chain carries TRBV2 and TRBJ2-5; D unresolved. V dropped 6 bases and J dropped 4 bases, with 12 bases sitting between them. The germline CDR1 and CDR2 sequences are SNHLY and FYNNEI. This CDR3 comprises 13 residues. The CDR3 reads CASSRLSGETQYF. CDR3 bases: TGTGCCAGCAGCCGCCTCTCAGGAGAGACCCAGTACTTC.

A word on this clone: The DNA is omitted, as the CDR3 cannot be located on it reliably, and the CDR3 follows TCRdb's listing. V is TRBV5-1 and J is TRBJ2-2. A total of 15 residues make up the CDR3, ends included. From germline, CDR1 is SGHRS and CDR2 YFSETQ. The CDR3 spells CASSFSGPDTGELFF.

V gene TRBV20-1 combines with J gene TRBJ2-5; D possibly corresponds to TRBD2 (5 bases). CDR3 length: 11 residues. V shed 7 bases and J shed 6 bases, with 12 bases lying between them. Germline lookup yields CDR1 DFQATT and CDR2 SNEGSKA (reference sequence). This chain's CDR3 is CSVAGGKTQYF. CDR3 in DNA: TGCAGTGTCGCGGGCGGAAAGACCCAGTACTTC.